Each of the 8 T cell receptor beta chains below was sequenced from the same sample in a study of cytomegalovirus exposure and HLA in healthy donors. PCR was performed using 60 Vbeta and 13 Jbeta primers. Assay: immunoSEQ multiplex PCR; the TCRdb copy retains only in-frame clones and omits some. The sample contains about 130,000 clones, approximately 17% of which appear only once. Sequencing input: PBMCs. The receptors stem from a female donor in good health and CMV-seropositive.

The genes are TRBV5-1 and TRBJ2-3; TRBD2 matches at 11 bases. Germline loops: CDR1 SGHRS, CDR2 YFSETQ. Unmatched junction bases numbered 9, after V lost 4 bases and J lost 2 bases. This CDR3 is 17 amino acids long. The CDR3 DNA sequence: TGCGCCAGCAGCATAGCTAGCGGGAGGTTGCTCACAGATACGCAGTATTTT. As protein: CASSIASGRLLTDTQYF.

V is TRBV6-5 and J is TRBJ1-4; D call uncertain. In germline, CDR1 is MNHEY, CDR2 SVGAGI. The length of the CDR3 is 15 residues. V shed 5 bases and J shed 8 bases, with 18 bases lying between them. The CDR3 sequence is CASSPEGPLQEKLFF. The CDR3 DNA follows: TGTGCCAGCAGTCCCGAGGGTCCCCTTCAAGAAAAACTGTTTTTT.

This clone was detected a few times. This chain links TRBV13 with TRBJ2-7, with D maybe TRBD1 (6 bases). The V gene lost 5 bases and the J gene lost 4 bases, with 15 bases spanning the gap. The germline CDR1 and CDR2 sequences are PRHDT and FYEKMQ (reference sequence). The CDR3 covers 14 residues. CDR3 sequence reads: CASSNQGQGYEQYF. The CDR3 DNA sequence: TGTGCCAGCAGCAACCAGGGGCAAGGTTACGAGCAGTACTTC.

The rearrangement uses TRBV28 and TRBJ2-2; 8 bases align to TRBD1. The CDR3 contains 17 residues. Germline CDR1 reads MDHEN; CDR2 reads SYDVKM. The V gene end was trimmed by 4 bases and the J gene end by 1 base; junction bases not matched to a gene: 8. This chain's CDR3 is CASSSPPDRVNTGELFF. The CDR3 DNA is TGTGCCAGCAGTTCACCTCCGGACAGGGTGAACACCGGGGAGCTGTTTTTT.

V usage is TRBV30 and J usage is TRBJ1-3; D not resolved. V lost 3 bases, J lost 0 bases, and 6 bases lay in between. Germline lookup yields CDR1 GTSNPN and CDR2 SVGIG (reference sequence). This CDR3 comprises 13 residues. The CDR3 coding sequence is TGTGCCTGGAGGGTGGCCTCTGGAAACACCATATATTTT. The encoded protein is CAWRVASGNTIYF.

This clone was seen a handful of times. This chain connects TRBV18 to TRBJ1-2; TRBD1 matches at 8 bases. V lost 3 bases to trimming and J lost 3 bases; unmatched junction nucleotides: 0. This CDR3 comprises 13 residues. Germline V lookup: CDR1 KGHSH, CDR2 LQKENI. This CDR3 reads CASSPTGDYGYTF. Written as DNA, the CDR3 is TGTGCCAGCTCACCGACAGGGGACTATGGCTACACCTTC.

The chain employs TRBV7-8 and TRBJ1-2, with a possible D match to TRBD1 (6 bases). CDR3 length equals 14 residues. V was pared by 4 bases and J by 8 bases, with 17 bases between. CDR1 is SGHVS and CDR2 is FQNEAQ in the germline V gene. The CDR3 here is CASSSGQSWGGYTF. CDR3 nucleotide sequence: TGTGCCAGCAGCTCCGGACAGTCTTGGGGGGGCTACACCTTC. The full variable domain, with the rest looked up from reference TRBV7-8 and TRBJ1-2, is GAGVSQSPRYKVAKRGQDVALRCDPISGHVSLFWYQQALGQGPEFLTYFQNEAQLDKSGLPSDRFFAERPEGSVSTLKIQRTQQEDSAVYLCASSSGQSWGGYTFGSGTRLTVV.

This sequence joins TRBV27 and TRBJ2-5; 12 nucleotides align to TRBD2. Per the germline V gene, CDR1 is MNHEY and CDR2 is SMNVEV (reference sequence). There are 18 residues in the CDR3. V trimming: 6 bases; J trimming: 2 bases; junction bases outside the gene matches: 13. The CDR3 loop is CASRRLAGAGIEQETQYF. For the CDR3, the DNA is TGTGCCAGCAGAAGACTAGCGGGAGCGGGGATAGAACAAGAGACCCAGTACTTC.